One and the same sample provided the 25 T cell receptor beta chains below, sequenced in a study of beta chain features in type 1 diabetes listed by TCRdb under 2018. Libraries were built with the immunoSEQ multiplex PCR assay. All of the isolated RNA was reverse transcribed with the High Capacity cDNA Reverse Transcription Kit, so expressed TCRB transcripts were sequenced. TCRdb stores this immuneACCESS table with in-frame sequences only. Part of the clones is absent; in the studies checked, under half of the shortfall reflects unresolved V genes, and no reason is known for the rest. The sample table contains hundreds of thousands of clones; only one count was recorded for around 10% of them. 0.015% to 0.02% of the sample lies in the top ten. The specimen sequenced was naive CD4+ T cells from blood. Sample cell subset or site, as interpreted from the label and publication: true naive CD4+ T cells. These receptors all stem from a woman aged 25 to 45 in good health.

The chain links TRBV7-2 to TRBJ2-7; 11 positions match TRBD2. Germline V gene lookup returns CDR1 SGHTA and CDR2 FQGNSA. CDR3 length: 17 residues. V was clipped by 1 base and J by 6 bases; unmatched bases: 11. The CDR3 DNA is TGTGCCAGCAGCTTAGGAGTACTAGCGGGAGCAGTGTTCGAGCAGTACTTC. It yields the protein CASSLGVLAGAVFEQYF.

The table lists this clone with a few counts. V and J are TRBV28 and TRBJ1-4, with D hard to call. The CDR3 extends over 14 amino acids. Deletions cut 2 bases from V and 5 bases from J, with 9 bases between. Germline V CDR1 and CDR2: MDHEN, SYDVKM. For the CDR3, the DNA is TGTGCCAGCAGTTTACCGGCGGGGAATGAAAAACTGTTTTTT. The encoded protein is CASSLPAGNEKLFF.

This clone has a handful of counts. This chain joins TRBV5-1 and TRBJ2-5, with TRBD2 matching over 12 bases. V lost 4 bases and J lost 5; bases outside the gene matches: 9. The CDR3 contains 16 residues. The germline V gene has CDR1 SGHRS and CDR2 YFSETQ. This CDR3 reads CASSTRLAGDQETQYF. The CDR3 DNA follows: TGCGCCAGCAGCACCAGACTAGCGGGAGATCAGGAGACCCAGTACTTC.

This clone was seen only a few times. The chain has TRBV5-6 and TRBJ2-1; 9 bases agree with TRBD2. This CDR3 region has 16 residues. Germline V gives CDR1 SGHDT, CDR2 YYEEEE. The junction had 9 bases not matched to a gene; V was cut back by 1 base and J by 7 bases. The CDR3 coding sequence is TGTGCCAGCAGCTTGATACGGGCTAGCGGGAAAAATGAGCAGTTCTTC. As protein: CASSLIRASGKNEQFF. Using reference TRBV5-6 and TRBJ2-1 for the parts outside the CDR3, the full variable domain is DAGVTQSPTHLIKTRGQQVTLRCSPKSGHDTVSWYQQALGQGPQFIFQYYEEEERQRGNFPDRFSGHQFPNYSSELNVNALLLGDSALYLCASSLIRASGKNEQFFGPGTRLTVL.

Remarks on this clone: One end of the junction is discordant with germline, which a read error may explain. CDR3 DNA sequence: TGTGCTAGCAGCTTTACTAGGAACACCGGGGAGCTGTTTTTT. Amino acid sequence: CASSFTRNTGELFF. The chain is built from TRBV7-7 and TRBJ2-2, with a weak D call TRBD2 (5 bases). The germline gives CDR1 SSHAT, CDR2 FNYEAQ (reference sequence). The CDR3 loop spans 14 amino acids. The variable domain in full, with the rest retrieved from reference TRBV7-7 and TRBJ2-2, is GAGVSQSPRYKVTKRGQDVTLRCDPISSHATLYWYQQALGQGPEFLTYFNYEAQPDKSGLPSDRFSAERPEGSISTLTIQRTEQRDSAMYRCASSFTRNTGELFFGEGSRLTVL.

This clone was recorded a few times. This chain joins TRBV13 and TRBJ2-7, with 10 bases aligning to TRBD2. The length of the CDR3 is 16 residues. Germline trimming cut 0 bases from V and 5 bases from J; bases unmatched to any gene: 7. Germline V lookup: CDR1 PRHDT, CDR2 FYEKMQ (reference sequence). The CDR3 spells CASSLGGLAEANEQYF. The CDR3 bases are TGTGCCAGCAGCTTAGGAGGACTAGCGGAAGCCAACGAGCAGTACTTC.

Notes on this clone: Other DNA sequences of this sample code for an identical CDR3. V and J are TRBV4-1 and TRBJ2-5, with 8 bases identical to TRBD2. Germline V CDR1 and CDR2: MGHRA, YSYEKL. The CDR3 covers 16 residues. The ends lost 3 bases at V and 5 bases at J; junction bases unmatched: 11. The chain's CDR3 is CASSQTRREGPETQYF. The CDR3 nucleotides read TGCGCCAGCAGCCAGACCCGCCGGGAGGGCCCGGAGACCCAGTACTTC.

The CDR3 nucleotides read TGTGCCAGCAGCTTTCAGGAGGACACTGAAGCTTTCTTT. Translated, it gives CASSFQEDTEAFF. The chain recombines TRBV5-4 with TRBJ1-1; unclear D gene. V was shortened by 2 bases and J by 3 bases, with 8 bases between the two germline ends. The germline V gene has CDR1 SGHNT and CDR2 YYREEE (reference sequence). The CDR3 sequence is 13 residues long.

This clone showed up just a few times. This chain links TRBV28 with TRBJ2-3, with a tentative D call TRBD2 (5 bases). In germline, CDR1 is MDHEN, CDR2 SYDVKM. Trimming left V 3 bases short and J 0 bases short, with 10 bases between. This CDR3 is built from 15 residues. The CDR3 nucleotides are TGTGCCAGCAGTTTCGGGGAAAGGAGCACAGATACGCAGTATTTT. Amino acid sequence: CASSFGERSTDTQYF.

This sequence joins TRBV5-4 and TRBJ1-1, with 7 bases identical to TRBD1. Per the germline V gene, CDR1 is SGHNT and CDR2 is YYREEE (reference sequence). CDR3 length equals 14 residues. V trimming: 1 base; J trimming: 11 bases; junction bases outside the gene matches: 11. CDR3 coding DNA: TGTGCCAGCAGCTTGAGTTCCTTGGACAGGAAGGCTTTCTTT. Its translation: CASSLSSLDRKAFF.

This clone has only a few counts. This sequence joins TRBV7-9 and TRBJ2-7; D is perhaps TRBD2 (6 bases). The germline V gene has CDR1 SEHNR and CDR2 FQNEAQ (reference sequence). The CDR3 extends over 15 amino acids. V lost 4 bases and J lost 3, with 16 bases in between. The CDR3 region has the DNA TGTGCCAGCAGCTCCACGGGAGACATCCGCTACGAGCAGTACTTC. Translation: CASSSTGDIRYEQYF. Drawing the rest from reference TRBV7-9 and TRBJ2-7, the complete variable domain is DTGVSQNPRHKITKRGQNVTFRCDPISEHNRLYWYRQTLGQGPEFLTYFQNEAQLEKSRLLSDRFSAERPKGSFSTLEIQRTEQGDSAMYLCASSSTGDIRYEQYFGPGTRLTVT.

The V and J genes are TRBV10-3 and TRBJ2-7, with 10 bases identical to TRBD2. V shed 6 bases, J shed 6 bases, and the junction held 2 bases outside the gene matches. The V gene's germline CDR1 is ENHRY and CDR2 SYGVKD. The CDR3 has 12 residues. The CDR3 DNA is TGTGCCATCAGACTAGCGGGAAGCGAGCAGTACTTC. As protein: CAIRLAGSEQYF.

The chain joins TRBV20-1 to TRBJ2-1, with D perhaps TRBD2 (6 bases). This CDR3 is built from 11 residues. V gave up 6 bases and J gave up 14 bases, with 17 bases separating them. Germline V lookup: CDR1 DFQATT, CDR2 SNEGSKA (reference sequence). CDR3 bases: TGCAGTGCCAGGGAGGCGGAAAGGGAGTTCTTC. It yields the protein CSAREAEREFF.

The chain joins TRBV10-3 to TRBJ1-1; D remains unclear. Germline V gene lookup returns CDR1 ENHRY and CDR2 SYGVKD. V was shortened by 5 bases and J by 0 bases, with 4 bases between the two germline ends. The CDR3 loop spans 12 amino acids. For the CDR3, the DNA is TGTGCCATCAGTCCCATGAACACTGAAGCTTTCTTT. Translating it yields CAISPMNTEAFF.

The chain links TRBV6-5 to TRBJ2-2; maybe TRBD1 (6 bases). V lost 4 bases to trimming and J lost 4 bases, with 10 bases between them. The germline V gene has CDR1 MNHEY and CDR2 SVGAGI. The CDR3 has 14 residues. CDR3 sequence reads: CASSSSTGTGELFF. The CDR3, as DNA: TGTGCCAGCAGTTCCTCGACAGGCACCGGGGAGCTGTTTTTT.

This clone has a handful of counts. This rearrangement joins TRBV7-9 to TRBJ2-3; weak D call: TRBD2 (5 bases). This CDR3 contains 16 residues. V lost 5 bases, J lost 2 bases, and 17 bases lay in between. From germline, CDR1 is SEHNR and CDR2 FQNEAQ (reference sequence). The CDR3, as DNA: TGTGCCAGCAGCACCTCCCCTAGCTATTCCACAGATACGCAGTATTTT. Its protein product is CASSTSPSYSTDTQYF. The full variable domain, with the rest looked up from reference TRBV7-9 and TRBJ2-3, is DTGVSQNPRHKITKRGQNVTFRCDPISEHNRLYWYRQTLGQGPEFLTYFQNEAQLEKSRLLSDRFSAERPKGSFSTLEIQRTEQGDSAMYLCASSTSPSYSTDTQYFGPGTRLTVL.

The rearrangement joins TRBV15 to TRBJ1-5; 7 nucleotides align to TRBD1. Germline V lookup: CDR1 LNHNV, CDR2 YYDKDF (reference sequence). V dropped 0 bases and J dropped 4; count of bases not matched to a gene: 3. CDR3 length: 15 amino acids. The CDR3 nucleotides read TGTGCCACCAGCAGAGAGGGACAGCAGAATCAGCCCCAGCATTTT. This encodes CATSREGQQNQPQHF.

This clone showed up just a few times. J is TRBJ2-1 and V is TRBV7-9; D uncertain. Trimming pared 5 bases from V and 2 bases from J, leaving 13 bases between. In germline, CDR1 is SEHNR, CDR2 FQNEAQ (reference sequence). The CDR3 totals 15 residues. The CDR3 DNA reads TGTGCCAGCAGCGTCCGGGTGTCACCCTACAATGAGCAGTTCTTC. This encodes CASSVRVSPYNEQFF.

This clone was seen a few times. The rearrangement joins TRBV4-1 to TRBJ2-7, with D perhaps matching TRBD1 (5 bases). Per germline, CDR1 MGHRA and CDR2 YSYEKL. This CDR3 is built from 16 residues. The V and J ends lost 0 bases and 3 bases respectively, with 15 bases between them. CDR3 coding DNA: TGCGCCAGCAGCCAAGATACTGCAGGGTTATACTACGAGCAGTACTTC. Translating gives CASSQDTAGLYYEQYF.

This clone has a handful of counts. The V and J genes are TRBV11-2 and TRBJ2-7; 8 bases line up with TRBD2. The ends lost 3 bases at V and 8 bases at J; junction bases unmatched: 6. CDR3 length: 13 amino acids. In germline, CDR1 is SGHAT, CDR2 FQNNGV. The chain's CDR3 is CASSFEPSGQQYF. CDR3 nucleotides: TGTGCCAGCAGCTTTGAACCTAGCGGGCAGCAGTACTTC.

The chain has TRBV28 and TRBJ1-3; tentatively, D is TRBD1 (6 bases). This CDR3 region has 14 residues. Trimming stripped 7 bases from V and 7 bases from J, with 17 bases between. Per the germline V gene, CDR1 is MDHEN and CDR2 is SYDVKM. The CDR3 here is CASTLQGSRNTIYF. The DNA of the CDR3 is TGTGCCAGCACCCTACAGGGCTCAAGGAACACCATATATTTT.

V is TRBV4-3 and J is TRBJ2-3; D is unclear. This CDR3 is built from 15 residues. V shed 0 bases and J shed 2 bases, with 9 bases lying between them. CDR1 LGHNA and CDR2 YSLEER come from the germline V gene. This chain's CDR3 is CASSQDFLSTDTQYF. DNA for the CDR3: TGCGCCAGCAGCCAAGATTTCCTATCCACAGATACGCAGTATTTT.

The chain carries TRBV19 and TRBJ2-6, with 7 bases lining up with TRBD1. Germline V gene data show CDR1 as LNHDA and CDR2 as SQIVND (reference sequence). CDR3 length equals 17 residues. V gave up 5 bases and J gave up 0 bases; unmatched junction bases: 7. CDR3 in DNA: TGTGCCAGTAGTGTCAGGGGGAAGAGCTCTGGGGCCAACGTCCTGACTTTC. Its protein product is CASSVRGKSSGANVLTF. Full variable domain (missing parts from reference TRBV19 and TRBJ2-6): DGGITQSPKYLFRKEGQNVTLSCEQNLNHDAMYWYRQDPGQGLRLIYYSQIVNDFQKGDIAEGYSVSREKKESFPLTVTSAQKNPTAFYLCASSVRGKSSGANVLTFGAGSRLTVL.

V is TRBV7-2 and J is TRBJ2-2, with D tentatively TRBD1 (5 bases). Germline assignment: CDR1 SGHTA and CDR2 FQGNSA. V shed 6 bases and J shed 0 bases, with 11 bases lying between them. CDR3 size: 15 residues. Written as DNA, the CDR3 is TGTGCCAGCAGGCCAGGGCCTACGAACACCGGGGAGCTGTTTTTT. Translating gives CASRPGPTNTGELFF.

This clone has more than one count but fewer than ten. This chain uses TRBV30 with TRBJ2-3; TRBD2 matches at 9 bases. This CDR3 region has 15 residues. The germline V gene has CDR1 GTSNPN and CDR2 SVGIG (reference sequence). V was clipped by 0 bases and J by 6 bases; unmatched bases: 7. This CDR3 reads CAWSVAGGPRDTQYF. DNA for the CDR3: TGTGCCTGGAGTGTAGCGGGAGGCCCCCGGGATACGCAGTATTTT.